The 9 T cell receptor beta chains below come from one sample, sequenced in a study of CD8+ T cells in alopecia areata. RNA extraction was followed by reverse transcription into cDNA, which acted as the sequencing template. Assay used: immunoSEQ multiplex PCR; TCRdb lists only in-frame clones, some missing. The sample yields about 130,000 clones, around 49% seen once. The input for sequencing was CD8+ T cells sorted from blood, taken at week 0. Receptors originate from a human donor with alopecia areata.

The CDR3 region is CASTPLTSGGFTDTQYF. CDR3 sequence (DNA): TGTGCCAGCACCCCTTTGACTAGCGGGGGGTTCACAGATACGCAGTATTTT. V is TRBV27 and J is TRBJ2-3; 13 nucleotides match TRBD2. V lost 7 bases and J lost 2; bases outside the gene matches: 9. Germline CDR1 MNHEY, CDR2 SMNVEV (reference sequence). The CDR3 loop spans 17 amino acids.

The chain recombines TRBV27 with TRBJ2-1; the D call may be TRBD1 or TRBD2 (5 bases each). Trimming removed 4 bases from V and 6 bases from J, with 19 bases in between. The CDR3 has 16 residues. The V gene's germline CDR1 is MNHEY and CDR2 SMNVEV (reference sequence). The CDR3 DNA follows: TGTGCCAGCAGTTCCCGGGACCCCACCTACGGCAATGAGCAGTTCTTC. It translates to CASSSRDPTYGNEQFF.

The genes are TRBV29-1 and TRBJ2-7; D may be TRBD2 (6 bases). The ends were cut back, 3 bases at V and 1 base at J, with 10 bases in the middle. The germline gives CDR1 SQVTM, CDR2 ANQGSEA. CDR3 size: 13 residues. The chain's CDR3 is CSVDVGRSYEQYF. CDR3 sequence (DNA): TGCAGCGTTGACGTAGGGAGGTCCTACGAGCAGTACTTC.

The gene calls are TRBV14 and TRBJ2-1; the match to TRBD2 covers 12 bases. The V and J ends lost 0 bases and 6 bases, in that order; junction bases with no gene match: 9. Germline V lookup: CDR1 SGHDN, CDR2 FVKESK. The CDR3 has 18 amino acids. CDR3 loop: CASSQEGPLAGGGNEQFF. The CDR3 DNA reads as TGTGCCAGCAGCCAAGAGGGTCCACTAGCGGGGGGCGGCAATGAGCAGTTCTTC.

The chain has TRBV27 and TRBJ2-7; D is perhaps TRBD2 (5 bases). The CDR3 has 15 amino acids. CDR1 is MNHEY, CDR2 SMNVEV, per germline (reference sequence). Trimming shortened V by 6 bases and J by 1 base, and 16 bases separated the two germline ends. CDR3 in amino acids: CASSPDWGVSYEQYF. CDR3 nucleotides: TGTGCCAGCAGCCCAGACTGGGGAGTATCCTACGAGCAGTACTTC.

This chain uses TRBV5-4 with TRBJ2-1; 9 bases match TRBD1. V shed 4 bases, J shed 5 bases, and the junction held 4 bases outside the gene matches. CDR3 length equals 14 residues. From germline, CDR1 is SGHNT and CDR2 YYREEE (reference sequence). The CDR3 loop is CASSDRTGDNEQFF. DNA of the CDR3: TGTGCCAGCAGCGACAGGACAGGGGACAATGAGCAGTTCTTC.

The V call is TRBV6-5, the J call TRBJ2-5, with D possibly being TRBD2 (6 bases). The V end was cut by 4 bases, the J end by 3 bases, with 12 bases between. The germline V gene encodes CDR1 MNHEY and CDR2 SVGAGI. This CDR3 region has 14 residues. The CDR3, as DNA: TGTGCCAGCAGTTCCCCGGGACTTAAAGAGACCCAGTACTTC. Its translation is CASSSPGLKETQYF.

The V gene is TRBV29-1, the J gene TRBJ2-1; D is uncertain. The germline CDR1 and CDR2 sequences are SQVTM and ANQGSEA. The V gene lost 5 bases and the J gene lost 4 bases, with 6 bases spanning the gap. The CDR3 spans 11 residues. CDR3 loop: CSVPLYNEQFF. As DNA, the CDR3 is TGCAGCGTTCCACTTTACAATGAGCAGTTCTTC.

The gene calls are TRBV7-9 and TRBJ2-7, with unresolved D. This CDR3 region has 12 residues. CDR1 and CDR2 (germline): SEHNR, FQNEAQ (reference sequence). With 3 bases removed from V and 6 bases from J, the gap between germline ends came to 9 bases. The CDR3 here is CASSFGNSEQYF. The CDR3 coding sequence is TGTGCCAGCAGCTTTGGGAATTCCGAGCAGTACTTC.